This T cell receptor beta chain was identified during a study of blood T cell repertoires in COVID-19. Looking at the study overall: Collection of acute and convalescent COVID-19 samples took place in the United States, Italy and Spain. T cells, B-cell-depleted T cells, or PBMCs provided the cDNA or gDNA that served as material.

In the authors' workflow: The assay estimated nucleated cells by amplifying reference gene primers. The method was immunoSEQ multiplex PCR; TCRdb's version includes in-frame clones alone and lacks a portion of them. D and trimming were read from the DNA, whereas the V and J calls and clone size are those reported in that table. Of approximately 350,000 clones in the sample, 80% to 90% were seen once. The CDR3 runs 15 residues. J gave up 5 bases and V 6 bases, and 10 bases lay outside the gene matches. The germline V gene has CDR1 SQVTM and CDR2 ANQGSEA. Enrollment of patients from Seattle took place during active infection, with longitudinal follow-up.

The chain employs TRBV29-1 and TRBJ2-1, with 10 bases identical to TRBD2. Sequencing was performed on peripheral blood. This TCR was recovered from a woman aged 45-65 years with COVID-19, enrolled during active disease. CDR3 amino acids: CSVLNLAGAHNEQFF. CDR3 DNA: TGCAGCGTCCTGAACCTAGCGGGAGCCCACAATGAGCAGTTCTTC.